These 26 T cell receptor beta chains share one sample of origin, sequenced in a study of blood T cells in healthy people across ages. A second roughly 6 to 11 cycle PCR used barcoded and J-beta primers. TCRdb independently ran MiXCR on the 5' RACE reads; one entry per CDR3 protein. The sample yields hundreds of thousands of distinct CDR3 sequences, around 46% seen once. The sequencing input was blood. Receptor source: a woman aged 60-70 years in good health.

This clonotype has more than one count but fewer than ten. The chain couples TRBV3-1 to TRBJ1-5, with D unclear. The CDR3 is 16 amino acids. V lost 1 base and J 2 bases, leaving 12 bases between the germline ends. CDR1 LGHDT and CDR2 YNNKEL come from the germline V gene (reference sequence). The CDR3 region is CASSQGTRRGNQPQHF. For the CDR3, the DNA is TGTGCCAGCAGCCAAGGGACGAGGCGGGGCAATCAGCCCCAGCATTTT.

This sequence joins TRBV18 and TRBJ1-1; a possible D gene is TRBD1 (5 bases). V was shortened by 3 bases and J by 1 base, with 15 bases between the two germline ends. Per the germline V gene, CDR1 is KGHSH and CDR2 is LQKENI. The CDR3 runs 16 residues. For the CDR3, the DNA is TGTGCCAGCTCACCCAACAGGCCCCAGGGGAACACTGAAGCTTTCTTT. Amino acids: CASSPNRPQGNTEAFF.

Details on this clonotype: The junction and the germline gene differ at one end; a read error may be behind it. The CDR3 coding sequence is TGTGCCAGCAGCTTTGGGGTTTCTAGCACAGGTACGCAGTATTTT. This translates into CASSFGVSSTGTQYF. The gene calls are TRBV7-2 and TRBJ2-3; D is tentatively TRBD1 or TRBD2 (5 bases each). The CDR3 loop spans 15 amino acids. Per germline, CDR1 SGHTA and CDR2 FQGNSA. The full variable domain, its missing parts supplied by reference TRBV7-2 and TRBJ2-3, is GAGVSQSPSNKVTEKGKDVELRCDPISGHTALYWYRQSLGQGLEFLIYFQGNSAPDKSGLPSDRFSAERTGGSVSTLTIQRTQQEDSAVYLCASSFGVSSTGTQYFGPGTRLTVL.

A note on this clonotype: The junction and the germline gene differ at one end; a read error may be behind it. The chain links TRBV9 to TRBJ1-4; the D is unclear. This CDR3 comprises 14 residues. Germline lookup yields CDR1 SGDLS and CDR2 YYNGEE. CDR3 in amino acids: CANSVDPGHEKLFF. Written as DNA, the CDR3 is TGTGCCAACAGCGTAGATCCCGGGCACGAAAAACTGTTTTTT.

CDR3 sequence: CSPYSGTGVGYTF. The CDR3 DNA reads as TGCAGTCCCTATTCCGGGACAGGGGTTGGCTACACCTTC. The chain uses TRBV20-1 and TRBJ1-2; 10 nucleotides agree with TRBD1. The CDR3 loop spans 13 amino acids. The V gene end was trimmed by 8 bases and the J gene end by 7 bases; junction bases not matched to a gene: 10. The germline CDR1 and CDR2 sequences are DFQATT and SNEGSKA (reference sequence).

There are a few counts of this clonotype. The rearrangement links TRBV14 to TRBJ2-3; either TRBD1 or TRBD2 may fit D (5 bases each). The germline V and J ends were trimmed by 0 bases and 6 bases, with 22 bases remaining between them. Looked up from germline, CDR1 is SGHDN and CDR2 is FVKESK. There are 18 residues in the CDR3. This CDR3 reads CASSQDLVLGVFTDTQYF. CDR3 DNA: TGTGCCAGCAGCCAAGATTTGGTCTTGGGGGTTTTCACCGATACGCAGTATTTT. Variable domain in full (rest from reference TRBV14 and TRBJ2-3): EAGVTQFPSHSVIEKGQTVTLRCDPISGHDNLYWYRRVMGKEIKFLLHFVKESKQDESGMPNNRFLAERTGGTYSTLKVQPAELEDSGVYFCASSQDLVLGVFTDTQYFGPGTRLTVL.

This clonotype showed up just once. Sequence at one end of the junction differs from germline and may be a read error. The V gene is TRBV28, the J gene TRBJ2-3; possibly TRBD2 for D (6 bases). Germline CDR1 and CDR2: MDHEN and SYDVKM. The CDR3 loop spans 14 amino acids. The CDR3 DNA reads TGTGCCAGCAGTTTCGTGGGAGGCACAGATACGCTGTATTTT. It encodes CASSFVGGTDTLYF.

The rearrangement uses TRBV18 and TRBJ2-2; 7 bases are shared with TRBD1. The CDR3 runs 15 residues. Germline trimming cut 5 bases from V and 4 bases from J; bases unmatched to any gene: 7. CDR1 and CDR2 (germline): KGHSH, LQKENI. The CDR3, as DNA: TGTGCCAGCTCATTCGACAGGGTCGGCACCGGGGAGCTGTTTTTT. Translated: CASSFDRVGTGELFF.

The V and J genes are TRBV5-1 and TRBJ2-3; 9 bases fit TRBD1. Germline-derived CDR1 and CDR2 are SGHRS and YFSETQ. This CDR3 contains 16 residues. Trimming cost V 5 bases and J 0 bases; bases outside gene matches: 7. CDR3: CASRAGTGPSTDTQYF. CDR3 sequence (DNA): TGCGCCAGCAGGGCCGGGACAGGGCCGAGCACAGATACGCAGTATTTT.

V gene TRBV6-1 combines with J gene TRBJ2-1, with D perhaps matching TRBD2 (5 bases). Germline CDR1 and CDR2: MNHNS and SASEGT. CDR3 length: 15 residues. V gave up 0 bases and J gave up 5 bases, with 11 bases separating them. The CDR3 here is CASSEARTRHNEQFF. The CDR3 DNA is TGTGCCAGCAGTGAAGCGCGCACTAGACACAATGAGCAGTTCTTC.

The V and J genes are TRBV14 and TRBJ1-1, with 7 nucleotides matching TRBD1. Germline CDR1 is SGHDN and CDR2 is FVKESK. CDR3 length: 15 residues. V trimming: 4 bases; J trimming: 6 bases; junction bases outside the gene matches: 11. Here the CDR3 DNA reads TGTGCCAGCAGCCGAAGCCCTTTAACAGGGGCTGAAGCTTTCTTT. Translated, it gives CASSRSPLTGAEAFF.

This clonotype was counted at least ten times. The chain is built from TRBV12-3 or TRBV12-4 and TRBJ2-1; 13 bases agree with TRBD2. The CDR3 is 18 amino acids. V lost 7 bases to trimming and J lost 0 bases; unmatched junction nucleotides: 9. Here the CDR3 reads CASNSLAGGLSSYNEQFF. The CDR3 DNA reads as TGTGCCAGCAACTCACTAGCGGGGGGGTTAAGCTCCTACAATGAGCAGTTCTTC.

The chain recombines TRBV7-2 with TRBJ2-2; possible D gene TRBD2, 5 bases. V shed 5 bases and J shed 4 bases, with 11 bases lying between them. The CDR3 has 14 residues. Germline lookup yields CDR1 SGHTA and CDR2 FQGNSA. This chain's CDR3 is CASSTGILTGELFF. DNA of the CDR3: TGTGCCAGCAGCACCGGGATACTCACCGGGGAGCTGTTTTTT.

Points on this clonotype: This may be a read error, as it is one base from a much larger clone. The rearrangement joins TRBV29-1 to TRBJ2-5; 14 bases are shared with TRBD2. CDR1 SQVTM and CDR2 ANQGSEA come from the germline V gene. The CDR3 has 15 amino acids. J was trimmed by 11 bases and V by 4 bases; bases with no gene match: 12. This CDR3 reads CSVVGLAGVGNEQYF. For the CDR3, the DNA is TGCAGCGTTGTGGGACTAGCGGGAGTTGGGAATGAGCAGTACTTC. Based on the CDR3 plus reference TRBV29-1 and TRBJ2-5, the full variable domain is SAVISQKPSRDICQRGTSLTIQCQVDSQVTMMFWYRQQPGQSLTLIATANQGSEATYESGFVIDKFPISRPNLTFSTLTVSNMSPEDSSIYLCSVVGLAGVGNEQYFGPGTRLLVL.

Concerning this clonotype: A clone one base away is much larger, so this may be a read error. The chain joins TRBV6-2 or TRBV6-3 to TRBJ2-2; D unclear. Trimming removed 11 bases from V and 8 bases from J, with 18 bases in between. CDR1 MNHEY and CDR2 SVGEGT come from the germline V gene. CDR3 length equals 13 residues. CDR3 region: CASRSAAIGELFF. CDR3 DNA: TGTGCCTCCCGAAGCGCAGCGATAGGGGAGCTGTTTTTT.

This clonotype was picked up a small number of times. The genes are TRBV30 and TRBJ1-1; D remains unclear. This CDR3 region has 13 residues. V lost 3 bases and J lost 5, with 13 bases in between. Germline CDR1 and CDR2: GTSNPN and SVGIG (reference sequence). In DNA, the CDR3 is TGTGCCTGGAGGCTCGAAAGGGTGACTGAAGCTTTCTTT. It is translated as CAWRLERVTEAFF.

This clonotype was counted once. J is TRBJ1-2 and V is TRBV18; D is unclear. CDR3 size: 15 residues. Germline V gene sequence: CDR1 KGHSH, CDR2 LQKENI. Trimming removed 1 base at V and 4 bases at J, with 13 bases between. The CDR3 is CASSPRVTDSYGYTF. The CDR3 DNA reads as TGTGCCAGCTCACCACGAGTCACGGACTCCTATGGCTACACCTTC.

This clonotype has at least ten counts. The chain recombines TRBV29-1 with TRBJ2-5, with D possibly TRBD1 on 5 matching bases. V shed 6 bases and J shed 4 bases, with 12 bases lying between them. This CDR3 comprises 12 residues. Germline V gives CDR1 SQVTM, CDR2 ANQGSEA. CDR3: CSVQGFRETQYF. The CDR3 DNA is TGCAGCGTGCAGGGTTTCCGAGAGACCCAGTACTTC. The full variable domain, with the rest looked up from reference TRBV29-1 and TRBJ2-5, is SAVISQKPSRDICQRGTSLTIQCQVDSQVTMMFWYRQQPGQSLTLIATANQGSEATYESGFVIDKFPISRPNLTFSTLTVSNMSPEDSSIYLCSVQGFRETQYFGPGTRLLVL.

The J gene is TRBJ2-1, the V gene TRBV5-6; possibly TRBD1 for D (5 bases). Germline V gene data show CDR1 as SGHDT and CDR2 as YYEEEE. This CDR3 has 13 amino acids. V lost 4 bases and J lost 8, with 13 bases in between. The CDR3 loop is CASSVGQFDEQFF. CDR3 DNA sequence: TGTGCCAGCAGCGTGGGGCAGTTTGATGAGCAGTTCTTC.

This clonotype has ten or more counts. V and J are TRBV4-2 and TRBJ2-7, with TRBD2 matching over 12 bases. V dropped 0 bases and J dropped 3; count of bases not matched to a gene: 3. Per germline, CDR1 LGHNA and CDR2 YNFKEQ. There are 16 residues in the CDR3. The CDR3 loop reads CASSQEGTSGLYEQYF. The CDR3, as DNA: TGTGCCAGCAGCCAAGAAGGGACTAGCGGGCTCTACGAGCAGTACTTC.

The chain recombines TRBV20-1 with TRBJ2-3; D not certain. V gave up 7 bases and J gave up 0 bases, with 8 bases separating them. Germline V lookup: CDR1 DFQATT, CDR2 SNEGSKA (reference sequence). The CDR3 sequence is 12 residues long. CDR3 in DNA: TGCAGTGGACGAGGTAGCACAGATACGCAGTATTTT. Protein sequence: CSGRGSTDTQYF.

V gene TRBV9 combines with J gene TRBJ1-2, with a tentative D call TRBD1 (5 bases). This CDR3 is built from 15 residues. CDR1 and CDR2 (germline): SGDLS, YYNGEE. Deletions cut 0 bases from V and 9 bases from J, with 18 bases between. The CDR3 is CASSVAWLGGVRYTF. The CDR3 DNA follows: TGTGCCAGCAGCGTAGCTTGGTTGGGAGGGGTGCGCTACACCTTC.

This chain uses TRBV7-9 with TRBJ1-1, with D possibly TRBD1 on 5 matching bases. The CDR3 covers 15 residues. V was shortened by 2 bases and J by 0 bases, with 10 bases between the two germline ends. Germline CDR1 SEHNR, CDR2 FQNEAQ (reference sequence). CDR3 amino acids: CASSLSRGMNTEAFF. The CDR3 bases are TGTGCCAGCAGCTTATCGCGGGGGATGAACACTGAAGCTTTCTTT.

Many counts were recorded for this clonotype. This sequence joins TRBV6-2 or TRBV6-3 and TRBJ2-7, with TRBD2 as a possible D gene (6 bases). The V gene lost 6 bases and the J gene lost 1 base, with 16 bases spanning the gap. This CDR3 contains 15 residues. Germline lookup yields CDR1 MNHEY and CDR2 SVGEGT. The CDR3 region is CASSFGGIGSYEQYF. As DNA, the CDR3 is TGTGCCAGCAGCTTCGGCGGGATAGGGTCCTACGAGCAGTACTTC.

The chain combines TRBV28 with TRBJ2-1; D is uncertain. There are 15 residues in the CDR3. CDR1 and CDR2 from the germline V gene are MDHEN and SYDVKM. Deletions cut 3 bases from V and 1 base from J, with 10 bases between. The CDR3, as DNA: TGTGCCAGCAGTTTGTGGGGTCCGTCCTACAATGAGCAGTTCTTC. Encoded protein: CASSLWGPSYNEQFF.

The rearrangement uses TRBV7-9 and TRBJ1-2; D possibly corresponds to TRBD1 (5 bases). The V end lost 5 bases, the J end lost 0 bases, and 10 bases lay between the germline ends. CDR1 is SEHNR, CDR2 FQNEAQ, per germline (reference sequence). The CDR3 loop spans 14 amino acids. CDR3 coding DNA: TGTGCCAGCAGCGCGACACAGGCTAACTATGGCTACACCTTC. This sequence encodes CASSATQANYGYTF.